This T cell receptor beta chain derives from a study of T-cell memory formation after mild COVID-19. Study outcomes and limitations: Second-wave clones that peaked on day 37 lacked confirmed SARS-CoV-2 specificity.

This clonotype was seen many times. Its target is not known. Germline V lookup: CDR1 MNHEY, CDR2 SVGEGT. V was shortened by 6 bases and J by 5 bases, with 10 bases between the two germline ends. The CDR3 runs to 13 residues. MiXCR, run by TCRdb on the 5' RACE reads, gives a single entry per CDR3 protein. Among about 12,000 distinct CDR3 sequences listed, 14% were seen once. Sequencing was done on a sample of PBMCs or a T cell subset sorted from them (not recorded which). This receptor was taken from a man aged 18-30 years who had mild COVID-19 (a few samples of this study predate the infection). Cell type and time point are not known. The J gene is TRBJ2-2, the V gene TRBV6-2 or TRBV6-3; TRBD1 might be the D (6 bases). CDR3 bases: TGTGCCAGCAGATCCCAGGGGACCGGGGAGCTGTTTTTT. Protein product: CASRSQGTGELFF.